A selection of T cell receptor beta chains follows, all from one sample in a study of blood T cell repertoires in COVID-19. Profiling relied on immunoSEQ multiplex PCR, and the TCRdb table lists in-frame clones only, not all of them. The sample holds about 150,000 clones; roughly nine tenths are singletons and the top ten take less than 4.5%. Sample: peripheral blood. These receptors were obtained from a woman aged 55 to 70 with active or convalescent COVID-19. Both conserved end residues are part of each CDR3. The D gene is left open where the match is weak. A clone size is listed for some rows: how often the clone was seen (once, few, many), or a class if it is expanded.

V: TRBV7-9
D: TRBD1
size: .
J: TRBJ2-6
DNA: TGTGCCAGCAGCTTAATCCGCGGGACAGGGGCGACTGGGGCCAACGTCCTGACTTTC
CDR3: CASSLIRGTGATGANVLTF

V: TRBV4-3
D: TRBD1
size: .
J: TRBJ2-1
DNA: TGCGCCAGCAGCCTGGGACAGGGTACCTACAATGAGCAGTTCTTC
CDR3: CASSLGQGTYNEQFF

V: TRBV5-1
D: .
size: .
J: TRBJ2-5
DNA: TGCGCCAGCCAACTAGGGGGAGTAGCGGGAGAGACCCAGTACTTC
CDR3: CASQLGGVAGETQYF

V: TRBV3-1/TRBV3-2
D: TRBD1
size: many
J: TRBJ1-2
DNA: TGTGCCAGCAGCCAAGGGACAGGGGAAAGTGGCTACACCTTC
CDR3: CASSQGTGESGYTF

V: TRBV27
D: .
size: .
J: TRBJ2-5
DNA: TGTGCCACCGGGTTCGACGCGGGGGCCGGGTCCCAGTACTTC
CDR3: CATGFDAGAGSQYF

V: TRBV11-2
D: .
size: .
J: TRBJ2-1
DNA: TGTGCCAGCAGCCTTGACAGGTACAATGAGCAGTTCTTC
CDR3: CASSLDRYNEQFF

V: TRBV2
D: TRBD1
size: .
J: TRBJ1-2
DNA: TGTGCCAGCAGTGGGCGACAGGGGGCGCACAGGTTGGGCTACACCTTC
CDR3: CASSGRQGAHRLGYTF

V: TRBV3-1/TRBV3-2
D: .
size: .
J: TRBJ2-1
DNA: TGTGCCAGCAGCCTGGTACTAGGGGGCAATGAGCAGTTCTTC
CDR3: CASSLVLGGNEQFF

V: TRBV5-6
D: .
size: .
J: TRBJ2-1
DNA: TGTGCCAGCAGCTCCTCCGGGACATTAATTTGGGAGCAGTTCTTC
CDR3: CASSSSGTLIWEQFF

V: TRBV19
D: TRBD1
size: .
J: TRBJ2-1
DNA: TGTGCCAGTAGTCGCAGGGGGCTCCATCCCTACAATGAGCAGTTCTTC
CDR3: CASSRRGLHPYNEQFF

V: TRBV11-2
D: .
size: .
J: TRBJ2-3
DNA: TGTGCCAGCAGCCGACTCGGGCAGGGGAGCACAGATACGCAGTATTTT
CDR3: CASSRLGQGSTDTQYF

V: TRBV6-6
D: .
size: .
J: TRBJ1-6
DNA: TGTGCCAGCCGTGTGGAGGAAGGGACACCCCTCCACTTT
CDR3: CASRVEEGTPLHF

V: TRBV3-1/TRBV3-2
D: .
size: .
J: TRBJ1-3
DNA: TGTGCCAGCAGCCAAGATCACGGGGACACCATATATTTT
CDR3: CASSQDHGDTIYF

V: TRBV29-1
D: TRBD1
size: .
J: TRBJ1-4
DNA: TGCAGCGTTCTGACAGGGAACCGGGAAAAACTGTTTTTT
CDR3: CSVLTGNREKLFF

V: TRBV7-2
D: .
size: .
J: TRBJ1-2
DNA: TGTGCCAGCAGCTCCTACAGGGCTGTCGACTATGGCTACACCTTC
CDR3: CASSSYRAVDYGYTF

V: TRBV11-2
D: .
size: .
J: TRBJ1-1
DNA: TGTGCCAGCAGGGCGGGGCAGAAGAACACTGAAGCTTTCTTT
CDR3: CASRAGQKNTEAFF

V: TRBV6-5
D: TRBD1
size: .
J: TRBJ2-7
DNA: TGTGCCAGCAGTAGGGACAGGGACTACGAGCAGTACTTC
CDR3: CASSRDRDYEQYF

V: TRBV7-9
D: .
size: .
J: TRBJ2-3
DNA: TGTGCCAGCAGCTTAGTCTCGGTGACAGATACGCAGTATTTT
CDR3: CASSLVSVTDTQYF

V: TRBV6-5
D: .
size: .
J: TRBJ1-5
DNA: TGTGCCAGTGCCACGGACAGTAATCAGCCCCAGCATTTT
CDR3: CASATDSNQPQHF

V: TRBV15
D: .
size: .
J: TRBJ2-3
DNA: TGTGCCACCAGCCCAGGGATGCATACGCAGTATTTT
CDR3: CATSPGMHTQYF

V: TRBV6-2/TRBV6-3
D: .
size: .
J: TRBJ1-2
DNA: TGTGCCAGCAGTTACATGGACAGCCTCTTAAACTATGGCTACACCTTC
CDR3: CASSYMDSLLNYGYTF

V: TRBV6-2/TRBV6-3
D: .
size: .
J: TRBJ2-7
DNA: TGTGCCAGCAGTTTTCAGTACGAGCAGTACTTC
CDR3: CASSFQYEQYF

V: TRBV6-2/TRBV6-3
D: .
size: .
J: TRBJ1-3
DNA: TGTGCCAGCAGTTACGGTTTCAGCTCTGGAAACACCATATATTTT
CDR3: CASSYGFSSGNTIYF

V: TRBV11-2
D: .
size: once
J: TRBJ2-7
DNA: TGTGCCAGCAGCTTAGGGGAGACTACCCTTGGAGAGCAGTACTTC
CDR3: CASSLGETTLGEQYF

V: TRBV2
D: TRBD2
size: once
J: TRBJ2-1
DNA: TGTGCCAGCAGGGGAGGGGTTAATGAGCAGTTCTTC
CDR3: CASRGGVNEQFF

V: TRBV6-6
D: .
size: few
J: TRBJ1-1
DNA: TGTGCCAGCAGTTCTGAGACAGCGAACACTGAAGCTTTCTTT
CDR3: CASSSETANTEAFF

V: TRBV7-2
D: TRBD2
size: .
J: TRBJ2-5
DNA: TGTGCCAGCAGCTTAGAGCTAGCGGGGTGGGAGACCCAGTACTTC
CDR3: CASSLELAGWETQYF

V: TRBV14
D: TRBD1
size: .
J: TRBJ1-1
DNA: TGTGCCAGCAGCCGAGCCGGGACAGGGAACACTGAAGCTTTCTTT
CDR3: CASSRAGTGNTEAFF

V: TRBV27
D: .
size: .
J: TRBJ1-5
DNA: TGTGCCAGCAGTTTGGGCAGGGATCGGCCCCAGCATTTT
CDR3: CASSLGRDRPQHF

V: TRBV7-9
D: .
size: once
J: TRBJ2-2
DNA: TGTGCCAGCACCTCCTTGAAGGGGGGGCAGGACACCGGGGAGCTGTTTTTT
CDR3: CASTSLKGGQDTGELFF

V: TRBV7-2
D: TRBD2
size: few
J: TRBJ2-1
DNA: TGTGCCAGCAGCTCTACTAGCGGGGTAATCAATGAGCAGTTCTTC
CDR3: CASSSTSGVINEQFF

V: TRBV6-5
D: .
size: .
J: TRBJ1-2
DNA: TGTGCCAGCAGGCAGACAGCTTTAAACTATGGCTACACCTTC
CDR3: CASRQTALNYGYTF

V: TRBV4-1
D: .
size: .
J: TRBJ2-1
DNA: TGCGCCAGCAGCCAAGGAGGGTTTTCCTACAATGAGCAGTTCTTC
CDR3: CASSQGGFSYNEQFF

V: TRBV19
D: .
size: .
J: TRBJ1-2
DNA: TGTGCCAGTAGCCCGGACAGTCGGGGCAACTATGGCTACACCTTC
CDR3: CASSPDSRGNYGYTF

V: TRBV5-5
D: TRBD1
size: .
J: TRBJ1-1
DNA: TGTGCCAGCAGCTGGACAGGGAGGACTGAAGCTTTCTTT
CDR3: CASSWTGRTEAFF

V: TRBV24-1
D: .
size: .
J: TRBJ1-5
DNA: TGTGCCACCAACAGTCTTAGCAATCAGCCCCAGCATTTT
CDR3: CATNSLSNQPQHF

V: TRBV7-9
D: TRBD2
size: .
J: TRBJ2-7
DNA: TGTGCCAGCAGCCCAGGGACTAGCGGGGGGGAAACTTACGAGCAGTACTTC
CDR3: CASSPGTSGGETYEQYF

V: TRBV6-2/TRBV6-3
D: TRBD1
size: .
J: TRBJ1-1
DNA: TGTGCCAGCAGTGACAGGGGACTAAACACTGAAGCTTTCTTT
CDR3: CASSDRGLNTEAFF

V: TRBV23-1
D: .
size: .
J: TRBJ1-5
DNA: TGCGCCAGCAGTCAATCGAGGCCCCGGGGGAATCAGCCCCAGCATTTT
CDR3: CASSQSRPRGNQPQHF

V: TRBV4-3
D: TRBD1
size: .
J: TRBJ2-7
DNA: TGCGCCAGCAGCCAAGACGAGGGGGCTTGGGTGGCCGAGCAGTACTTC
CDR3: CASSQDEGAWVAEQYF

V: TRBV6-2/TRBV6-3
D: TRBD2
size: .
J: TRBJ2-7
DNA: TGTGCCAGCAGTTACACTAGCGGGGTGTACGAGCAGTACTTC
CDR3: CASSYTSGVYEQYF

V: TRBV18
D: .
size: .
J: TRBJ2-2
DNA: TGTGCCAGCTCACCAGACAGCTCGAACACCGGGGAGCTGTTTTTT
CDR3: CASSPDSSNTGELFF

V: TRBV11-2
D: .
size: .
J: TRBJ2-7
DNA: TGTGCCAGCAGCTCTCTACAGGTTTACGAGCAGTACTTC
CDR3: CASSSLQVYEQYF

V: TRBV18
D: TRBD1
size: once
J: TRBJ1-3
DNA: TGTGCCAGCTCCCGGGACAGGGGATTTTCTGGAAACACCATATATTTT
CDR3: CASSRDRGFSGNTIYF

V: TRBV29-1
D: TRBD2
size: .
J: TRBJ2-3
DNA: TGCAGCCACTCGGCGGGGGTCGGCACAGATACGCAGTATTTT
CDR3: CSHSAGVGTDTQYF

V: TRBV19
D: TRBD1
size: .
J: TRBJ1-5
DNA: TGTGCCAGTAGTATGGGACAGGGGGCGGCTCAGCCCCAGCATTTT
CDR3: CASSMGQGAAQPQHF

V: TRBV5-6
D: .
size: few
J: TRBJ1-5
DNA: TGTGCCAGCAACCCGCGGTTAGGACTTAGCAATCAGCCCCAGCATTTT
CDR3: CASNPRLGLSNQPQHF

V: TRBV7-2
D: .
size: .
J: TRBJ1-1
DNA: TGTGCCAGCAGCCAATCCCGAGGGGGGAACACTGAAGCTTTCTTT
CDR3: CASSQSRGGNTEAFF

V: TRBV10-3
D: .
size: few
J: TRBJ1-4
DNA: TGTGCCATCAGTGAAGGGCAGGGGCGGTATGAAAAACTGTTTTTT
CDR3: CAISEGQGRYEKLFF

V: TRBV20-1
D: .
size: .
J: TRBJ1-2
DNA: TGCAGTGCTAGAGCCGTACAGGGTTTGACCTTC
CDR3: CSARAVQGLTF

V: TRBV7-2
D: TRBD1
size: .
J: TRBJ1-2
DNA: TGTGCCAGCAGCGTTCCGGGACAGGGTTCCTATGGCTACACCTTC
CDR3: CASSVPGQGSYGYTF